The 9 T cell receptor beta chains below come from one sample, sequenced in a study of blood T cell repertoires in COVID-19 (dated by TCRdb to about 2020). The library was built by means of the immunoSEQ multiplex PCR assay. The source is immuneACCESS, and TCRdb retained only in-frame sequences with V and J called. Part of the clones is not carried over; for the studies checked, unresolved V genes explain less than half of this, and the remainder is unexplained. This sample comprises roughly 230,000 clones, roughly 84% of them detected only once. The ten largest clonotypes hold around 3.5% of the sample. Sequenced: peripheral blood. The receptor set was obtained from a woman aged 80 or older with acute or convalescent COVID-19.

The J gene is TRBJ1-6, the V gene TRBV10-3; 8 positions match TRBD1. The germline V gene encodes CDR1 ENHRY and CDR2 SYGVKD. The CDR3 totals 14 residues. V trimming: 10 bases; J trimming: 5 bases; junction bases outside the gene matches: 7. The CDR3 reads CATESGQDNSPLHF. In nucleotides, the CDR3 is TGTGCCACCGAGTCGGGACAGGATAATTCACCCCTCCACTTT.

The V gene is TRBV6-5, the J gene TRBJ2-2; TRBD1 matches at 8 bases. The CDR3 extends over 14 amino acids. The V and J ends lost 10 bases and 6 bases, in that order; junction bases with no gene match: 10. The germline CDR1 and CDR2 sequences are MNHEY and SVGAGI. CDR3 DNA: TGTGCCACCCATAGGACAGGGTCCCCCGGGGAGCTGTTTTTT. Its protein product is CATHRTGSPGELFF.

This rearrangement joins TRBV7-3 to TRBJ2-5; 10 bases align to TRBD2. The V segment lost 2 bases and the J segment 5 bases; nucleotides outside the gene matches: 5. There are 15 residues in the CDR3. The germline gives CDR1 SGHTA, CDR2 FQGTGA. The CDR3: CASSLEAGGRETQYF. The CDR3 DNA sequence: TGTGCCAGCAGCTTAGAAGCGGGGGGGCGGGAGACCCAGTACTTC.

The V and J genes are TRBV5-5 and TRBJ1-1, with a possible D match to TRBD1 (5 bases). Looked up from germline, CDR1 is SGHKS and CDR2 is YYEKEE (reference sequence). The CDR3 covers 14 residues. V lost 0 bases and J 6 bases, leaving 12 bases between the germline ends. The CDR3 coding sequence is TGTGCCAGCAGCTTGGATTGGCAGGGATCTGAAGCTTTCTTT. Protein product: CASSLDWQGSEAFF.

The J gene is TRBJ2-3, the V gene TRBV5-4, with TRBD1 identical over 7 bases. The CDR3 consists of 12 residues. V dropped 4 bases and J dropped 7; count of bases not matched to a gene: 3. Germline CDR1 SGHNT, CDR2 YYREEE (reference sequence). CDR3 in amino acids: CASSGGQYTQYF. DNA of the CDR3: TGTGCCAGCAGCGGGGGACAGTATACGCAGTATTTT.

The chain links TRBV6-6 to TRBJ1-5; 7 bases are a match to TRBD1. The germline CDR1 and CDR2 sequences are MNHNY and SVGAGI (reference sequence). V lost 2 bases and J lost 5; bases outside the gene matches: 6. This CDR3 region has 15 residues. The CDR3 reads CASSYPTGSDQPQHF. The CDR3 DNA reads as TGTGCCAGCAGTTACCCGACAGGGTCGGATCAGCCCCAGCATTTT.

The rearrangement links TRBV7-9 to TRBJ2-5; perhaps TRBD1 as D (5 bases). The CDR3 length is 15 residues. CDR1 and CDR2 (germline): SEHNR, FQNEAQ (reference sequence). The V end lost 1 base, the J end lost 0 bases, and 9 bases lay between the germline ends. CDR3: CASSLGGTHQETQYF. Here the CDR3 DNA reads TGTGCCAGCAGCTTAGGGGGCACACACCAAGAGACCCAGTACTTC.

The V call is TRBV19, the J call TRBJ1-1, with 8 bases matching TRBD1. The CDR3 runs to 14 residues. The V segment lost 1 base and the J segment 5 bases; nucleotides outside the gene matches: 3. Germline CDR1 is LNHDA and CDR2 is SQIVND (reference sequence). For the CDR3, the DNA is TGTGCCAGTAGTATAGGAACAGGGGGGACTGAAGCTTTCTTT. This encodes CASSIGTGGTEAFF. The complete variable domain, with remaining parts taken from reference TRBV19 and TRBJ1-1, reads DGGITQSPKYLFRKEGQNVTLSCEQNLNHDAMYWYRQDPGQGLRLIYYSQIVNDFQKGDIAEGYSVSREKKESFPLTVTSAQKNPTAFYLCASSIGTGGTEAFFGQGTRLTVV.

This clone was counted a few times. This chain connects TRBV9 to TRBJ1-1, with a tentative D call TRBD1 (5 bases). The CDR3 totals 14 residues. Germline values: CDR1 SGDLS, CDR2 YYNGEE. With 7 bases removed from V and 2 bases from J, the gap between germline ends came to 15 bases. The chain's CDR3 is CASSTPTGNTEAFF. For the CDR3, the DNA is TGTGCCAGCTCCACCCCCACAGGCAACACTGAAGCTTTCTTT.